The 14 T cell receptor beta chains presented below share a single source sample, sequenced in a study of blood T cell repertoires in COVID-19. The assay was immunoSEQ multiplex PCR, and TCRdb's table has in-frame clones only and misses some. The sample contains around 27,000 clones, about 94% of which appear only once. Sequencing used peripheral blood. These receptors originate from a human donor with active COVID-19. The donor label of this sample is uncertain.

This chain links TRBV6-1 with TRBJ2-1; possibly TRBD2 for D (5 bases). The CDR3 runs 17 residues. CDR1 is MNHNS and CDR2 is SASEGT in the germline V gene. Between the trimmed V and J ends, which lost 2 bases and 0 bases, there was a span of 14 bases. The CDR3 DNA follows: TGTGCCAGCAGTGAACCTAGCAAGGACTTCTCCTACAATGAGCAGTTCTTC. Translation gives CASSEPSKDFSYNEQFF.

The chain joins TRBV27 to TRBJ2-7; possible D gene TRBD2, 5 bases. CDR1 and CDR2 from the germline V gene are MNHEY and SMNVEV (reference sequence). The CDR3 sequence is 14 residues long. With 8 bases removed from V and 0 bases from J, the gap between germline ends came to 14 bases. The CDR3 here is CASGNRGSSYEQYF. The CDR3 DNA reads as TGTGCCAGCGGTAACCGAGGGAGCTCCTACGAGCAGTACTTC.

The J gene is TRBJ1-5, the V gene TRBV18; TRBD1 might be the D (5 bases). The germline CDR1 and CDR2 sequences are KGHSH and LQKENI. There are 15 residues in the CDR3. V shed 0 bases and J shed 3 bases, with 9 bases lying between them. The CDR3 loop is CASSPPGGTNQPQHF. The CDR3, as DNA: TGTGCCAGCTCACCACCGGGGGGGACCAATCAGCCCCAGCATTTT.

The DNA for the CDR3 is TGTGCCAGCAGTACCTCCCCGACAGGGGGCCCCGGGGAGCTGTTTTTT. This codes for CASSTSPTGGPGELFF. This chain connects TRBV27 to TRBJ2-2; TRBD1 agrees at 10 bases. From germline, CDR1 is MNHEY and CDR2 SMNVEV (reference sequence). The CDR3 is made up of 16 amino acids. V lost 5 bases and J lost 6; bases outside the gene matches: 9.

The V call is TRBV19, the J call TRBJ2-1, with TRBD1 identical over 9 bases. Germline V gives CDR1 LNHDA, CDR2 SQIVND (reference sequence). The CDR3 contains 15 residues. V lost 4 bases, J lost 10 bases, and 11 bases stayed unmatched. CDR3 sequence: CASSREQQGAREQFF. The CDR3 DNA sequence: TGTGCCAGTAGTAGAGAACAACAGGGGGCTCGGGAGCAGTTCTTC.

V and J are TRBV10-1 and TRBJ2-5; 12 bases align to TRBD1. This CDR3 is built from 16 residues. Germline CDR1 reads WNHNN; CDR2 reads SYGVQD (reference sequence). V was pared by 4 bases and J by 5 bases, with 8 bases of the junction left unmatched. In DNA form, the CDR3 reads TGCGCCAGCAGTGGAACGGGACAGGGGGCGCGGGAGACCCAGTACTTC. Translation: CASSGTGQGARETQYF.

The rearrangement joins TRBV7-2 to TRBJ2-3, with a tentative D call TRBD1 (5 bases). Trimming left V 4 bases short and J 1 base short, with 6 bases between. The V gene's germline CDR1 is SGHTA and CDR2 FQGNSA. The CDR3 consists of 13 residues. The CDR3 reads CASSSQGTDTQYF. DNA for the CDR3: TGTGCCAGCAGCTCACAGGGCACAGATACGCAGTATTTT.

The chain links TRBV5-4 to TRBJ2-7; TRBD1 matches at 8 bases. Germline-derived CDR1 and CDR2 are SGHNT and YYREEE (reference sequence). This CDR3 contains 15 residues. V dropped 0 bases and J dropped 1; count of bases not matched to a gene: 3. As DNA, the CDR3 is TGTGCCAGCAGCTTGGGACAGGGGTCTTCCTACGAGCAGTACTTC. Its protein is CASSLGQGSSYEQYF. The full variable domain, completed using reference TRBV5-4 and TRBJ2-7, is ETGVTQSPTHLIKTRGQQVTLRCSSQSGHNTVSWYQQALGQGPQFIFQYYREEENGRGNFPPRFSGLQFPNYSSELNVNALELDDSALYLCASSLGQGSSYEQYFGPGTRLTVT.

V gene TRBV27 combines with J gene TRBJ2-4, with a possible D match to TRBD1 (6 bases). CDR1 and CDR2 from the germline V gene are MNHEY and SMNVEV (reference sequence). This CDR3 region has 15 residues. The V gene lost 8 bases and the J gene lost 2 bases, with 16 bases spanning the gap. The CDR3 DNA reads as TGTGCCAGCCGGACAGTAATGAGTCCCAAAAACATTCAGTACTTC. Translated: CASRTVMSPKNIQYF.

The chain uses TRBV7-2 and TRBJ2-2; no definite D call. Germline loops: CDR1 SGHTA, CDR2 FQGNSA. V lost 2 bases and J lost 3, with 7 bases in between. The CDR3 is made up of 14 amino acids. CDR3: CASSLTGDTGELFF. CDR3 DNA: TGTGCCAGCAGCTTAACCGGAGACACCGGGGAGCTGTTTTTT.

J is TRBJ1-4 and V is TRBV5-6; 10 nucleotides agree with TRBD1. V was clipped by 5 bases and J by 10 bases; unmatched bases: 11. The germline gives CDR1 SGHDT, CDR2 YYEEEE. The CDR3 is made up of 15 amino acids. CDR3 DNA sequence: TGTGCCAGCAGACGCATAGGGACAGGGGCGGTAAAACTGTTTTTT. This codes for CASRRIGTGAVKLFF.

The CDR3 nucleotides are TGTGCCAGTAGTAAACGACAGGGGCGGAATAGCGCCGGGGAGCTGTTTTTT. Protein product: CASSKRQGRNSAGELFF. The chain uses TRBV19 and TRBJ2-2; 8 bases are shared with TRBD1. Trimming cost V 4 bases and J 6 bases; bases outside gene matches: 13. The V gene's germline CDR1 is LNHDA and CDR2 SQIVND (reference sequence). CDR3 length: 17 amino acids.

The rearrangement links TRBV5-1 to TRBJ1-6; tentative D call: TRBD1 (5 bases). The V and J ends lost 0 bases and 8 bases respectively, with 12 bases between them. CDR1 is SGHRS, CDR2 YFSETQ, per germline. CDR3 size: 15 residues. CDR3 loop: CASSLAGGGYSPLHF. CDR3 in DNA: TGCGCCAGCAGCTTGGCCGGGGGGGGGTATTCACCCCTCCACTTT.

This chain links TRBV19 with TRBJ1-1; possible D gene TRBD1, 6 bases. The germline gives CDR1 LNHDA, CDR2 SQIVND (reference sequence). The CDR3 runs to 18 residues. The V gene lost 0 bases and the J gene lost 4 bases, with 21 bases spanning the gap. CDR3 DNA: TGTGCCAGTAGTATAGAGAGGGGGTGGGGTGATCTTGGCACTGAAGCTTTCTTT. This translates into CASSIERGWGDLGTEAFF.